These 5 T cell receptor beta chains originate from one sample sequenced in a study of shared T cell receptors in the human thymus. Libraries were prepared by immunoSEQ multiplex PCR; TCRdb keeps only in-frame clonotypes and omits some of them. The sample consists of 700,000 to 750,000 clones, roughly 85% of them appearing once. The same sample was also studied in work on human thymus T cells.

Sequenced input: thymocytes. The origin of the receptors is a girl less than two years old with a congenital heart defect.

The V and J genes are TRBV5-4 and TRBJ2-7; 7 nucleotides line up with TRBD1. After removal of 7 bases from V and 5 bases from J, the junction contained 12 bases not matched to a gene. The CDR3 has 14 amino acids. Looked up from germline, CDR1 is SGHNT and CDR2 is YYREEE (reference sequence). For the CDR3, the DNA is TGTGCCAGCCACCGGGACAGAACGGCCGACGAGCAGTACTTC. This gives the protein CASHRDRTADEQYF.

This chain uses TRBV7-7 with TRBJ2-1; TRBD2 aligns across 8 bases. The CDR3 runs 17 residues. The germline V gene encodes CDR1 SSHAT and CDR2 FNYEAQ (reference sequence). J gave up 7 bases and V 5 bases, and 16 bases lay outside the gene matches. The CDR3 here is CASSPRPGGSGENEQFF. In DNA, the CDR3 is TGTGCCAGCAGCCCCCGCCCCGGCGGTAGCGGGGAAAATGAGCAGTTCTTC.

This clone was detected only once. The chain has TRBV7-2 and TRBJ2-7, with 9 positions matching TRBD2. Germline V gives CDR1 SGHTA, CDR2 FQGNSA. The CDR3 loop spans 14 amino acids. J was trimmed by 3 bases and V by 3 bases; bases with no gene match: 3. The CDR3 nucleotides read TGTGCCAGCAGCTTGCTAGCGGGGCGCTACGAGCAGTACTTC. It translates to CASSLLAGRYEQYF.

V gene TRBV14 combines with J gene TRBJ2-3, with 13 positions matching TRBD2. Losses at the gene ends were 1 base for V and 6 bases for J; bases not matched to a gene: 10. This CDR3 spans 18 amino acids. CDR1 and CDR2 (germline): SGHDN, FVKESK. DNA for the CDR3: TGTGCCAGCAGCCAAGTCCAGGGCCTGACTAGCGGGAGGGATACGCAGTATTTT. It yields the protein CASSQVQGLTSGRDTQYF.

V is TRBV6-4 and J is TRBJ2-2; 11 nucleotides line up with TRBD2. CDR1 and CDR2 (germline): MRHNA, SNTAGT. V lost 3 bases, J lost 3 bases, and 6 bases stayed unmatched. This CDR3 is built from 17 residues. The CDR3 DNA follows: TGTGCCAGCAGTGAAAAGCATAGCGGGGGGGACACCGGGGAGCTGTTTTTT. This gives the protein CASSEKHSGGDTGELFF.